This T cell receptor (beta chain) comes out of a study of cytomegalovirus exposure and HLA in healthy donors. Study-wide points: HLA alleles showed associations with around 15,000 TCR beta sequences in a later analysis, at a 0.05 false discovery rate. Reportedly, diagnosis of cytomegalovirus status by the classifier showed high specificity and sensitivity. As confirmed in vitro, three CMV-associated chains were specific for CMV antigens.

The PCR ran on 60 Vbeta and 13 Jbeta primers. The method was immunoSEQ multiplex PCR; TCRdb's version includes in-frame clones alone and lacks a portion of them. The listing records 100,000 to 150,000 clones. Of note for this clone: Its antigen is not identified.

The sample consisted of PBMCs. This TCR came from a man aged 35 to 55 in good health and CMV-seronegative.

The CDR3 here is CATTTLGSGNTIYF. CDR3 bases: TGTGCCACTACTACCCTCGGCTCTGGAAACACCATATATTTT. This sequence joins TRBV6-5 and TRBJ1-3; D not certain. Germline assignment: CDR1 MNHEY and CDR2 SVGAGI. The CDR3 is 14 amino acids. Deletions cut 10 bases from V and 0 bases from J, with 13 bases between.